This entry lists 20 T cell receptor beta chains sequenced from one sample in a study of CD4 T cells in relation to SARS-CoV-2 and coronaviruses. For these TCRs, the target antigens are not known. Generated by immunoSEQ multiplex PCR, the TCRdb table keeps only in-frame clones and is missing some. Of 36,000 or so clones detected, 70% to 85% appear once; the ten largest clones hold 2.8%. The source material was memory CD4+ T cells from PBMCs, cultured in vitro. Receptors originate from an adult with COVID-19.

The CDR3 region is CASSSQGPPYNEQFF. Here the CDR3 DNA reads TGTGCCAGCAGTTCCCAGGGTCCCCCCTACAATGAGCAGTTCTTC. The chain joins TRBV6-5 to TRBJ2-1, with D tentatively TRBD1 (5 bases). Germline V lookup: CDR1 MNHEY, CDR2 SVGAGI. V shed 4 bases and J shed 2 bases, with 12 bases lying between them. The CDR3 runs to 15 residues.

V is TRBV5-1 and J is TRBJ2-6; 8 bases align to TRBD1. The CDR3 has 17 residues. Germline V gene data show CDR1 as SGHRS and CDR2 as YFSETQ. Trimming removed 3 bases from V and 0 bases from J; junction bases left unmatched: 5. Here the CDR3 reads CASSSRTGNSGANVLTF. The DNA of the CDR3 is TGCGCCAGCAGCTCCCGGACAGGGAACTCTGGGGCCAACGTCCTGACTTTC. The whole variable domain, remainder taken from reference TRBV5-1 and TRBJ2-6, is KAGVTQTPRYLIKTRGQQVTLSCSPISGHRSVSWYQQTPGQGLQFLFEYFSETQRNKGNFPGRFSGRQFSNSRSEMNVSTLELGDSALYLCASSSRTGNSGANVLTFGAGSRLTVL.

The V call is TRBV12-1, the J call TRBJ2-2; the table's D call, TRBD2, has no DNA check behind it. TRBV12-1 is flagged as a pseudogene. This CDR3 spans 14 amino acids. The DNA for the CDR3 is TGTGCCAGCAGCTTTCTCCAGCGCACCGGGGAGCTGTTTTTT. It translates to CASSFLQRTGELFF.

In nucleotides, the CDR3 is TGTGCCAGCAGCTTACGGGGGTCAGAGACCCAGTACTTC. Its translation is CASSLRGSETQYF. The rearrangement links TRBV7-7 to TRBJ2-5; D may be TRBD2 (6 bases). Germline-derived CDR1 and CDR2 are SSHAT and FNYEAQ (reference sequence). Trimming cost V 2 bases and J 4 bases, with 8 bases left between them. The CDR3 length is 13 residues.

The CDR3 loop reads CASSPEGADTQYF. As DNA, the CDR3 is TGTGCCAGCAGCCCAGAGGGGGCAGATACGCAGTATTTT. The chain couples TRBV6-5 to TRBJ2-3; weak D call: TRBD1 (6 bases). The CDR3 is made up of 13 amino acids. Germline CDR1 and CDR2: MNHEY and SVGAGI. V gave up 6 bases and J gave up 4 bases, with 11 bases separating them.

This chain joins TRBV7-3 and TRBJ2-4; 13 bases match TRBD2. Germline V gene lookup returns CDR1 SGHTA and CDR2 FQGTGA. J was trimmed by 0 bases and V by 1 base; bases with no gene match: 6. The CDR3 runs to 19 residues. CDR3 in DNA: TGTGCCAGCAGCTTAAAGGGACTAGCGGGAAGGTCAGCCAAAAACATTCAGTACTTC. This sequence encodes CASSLKGLAGRSAKNIQYF.

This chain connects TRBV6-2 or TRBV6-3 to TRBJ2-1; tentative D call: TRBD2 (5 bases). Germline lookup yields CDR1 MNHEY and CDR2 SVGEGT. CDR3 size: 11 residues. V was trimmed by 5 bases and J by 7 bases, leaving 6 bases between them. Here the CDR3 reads CASSRTNEQFF. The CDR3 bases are TGTGCCAGCAGTCGGACTAATGAGCAGTTCTTC.

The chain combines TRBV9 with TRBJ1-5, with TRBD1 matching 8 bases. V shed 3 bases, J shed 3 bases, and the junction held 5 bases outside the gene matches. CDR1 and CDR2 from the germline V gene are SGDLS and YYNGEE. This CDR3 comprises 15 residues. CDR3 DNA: TGTGCCAGCAGCGGAACGGGACAGGACAATCAGCCCCAGCATTTT. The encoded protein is CASSGTGQDNQPQHF.

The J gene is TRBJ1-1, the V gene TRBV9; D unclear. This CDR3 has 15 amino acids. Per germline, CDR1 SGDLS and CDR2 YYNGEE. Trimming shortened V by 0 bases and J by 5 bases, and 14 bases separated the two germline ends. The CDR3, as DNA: TGTGCCAGCAGCGTAGCAGATAGGGTCGGTACTGAAGCTTTCTTT. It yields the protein CASSVADRVGTEAFF.

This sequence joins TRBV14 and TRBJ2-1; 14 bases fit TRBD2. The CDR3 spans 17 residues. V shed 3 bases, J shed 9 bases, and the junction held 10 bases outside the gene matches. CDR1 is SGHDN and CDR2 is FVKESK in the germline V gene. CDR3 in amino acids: CASSQQLTSGRGGEQFF. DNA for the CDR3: TGTGCCAGCAGCCAGCAGCTGACTAGCGGGAGGGGGGGTGAGCAGTTCTTC.

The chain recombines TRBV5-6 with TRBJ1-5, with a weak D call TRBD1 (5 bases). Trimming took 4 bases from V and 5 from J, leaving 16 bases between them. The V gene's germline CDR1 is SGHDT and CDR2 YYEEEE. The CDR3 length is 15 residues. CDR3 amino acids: CASSGGTWGDQPQHF. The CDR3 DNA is TGTGCCAGCAGCGGTGGGACCTGGGGGGATCAGCCCCAGCATTTT.

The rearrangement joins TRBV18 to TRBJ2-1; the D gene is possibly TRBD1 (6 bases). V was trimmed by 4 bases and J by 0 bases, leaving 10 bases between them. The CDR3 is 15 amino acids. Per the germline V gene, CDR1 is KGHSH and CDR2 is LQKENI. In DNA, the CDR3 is TGTGCCAGCTCACGAGACAGGAGCTCCTACAATGAGCAGTTCTTC. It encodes CASSRDRSSYNEQFF.

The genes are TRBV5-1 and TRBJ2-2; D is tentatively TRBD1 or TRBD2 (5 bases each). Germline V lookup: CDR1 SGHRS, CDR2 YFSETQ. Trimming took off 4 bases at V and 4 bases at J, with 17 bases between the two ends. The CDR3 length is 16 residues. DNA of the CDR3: TGCGCCAGCAGCAACCCAGGGACCGATCTCACCGGGGAGCTGTTTTTT. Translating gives CASSNPGTDLTGELFF.

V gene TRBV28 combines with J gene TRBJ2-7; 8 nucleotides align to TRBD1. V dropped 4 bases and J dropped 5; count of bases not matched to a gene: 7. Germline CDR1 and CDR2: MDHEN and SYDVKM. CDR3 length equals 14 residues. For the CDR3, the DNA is TGTGCCAGCAGTTCGAGGACAGGGTTCAACGAGCAGTACTTC. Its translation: CASSSRTGFNEQYF.

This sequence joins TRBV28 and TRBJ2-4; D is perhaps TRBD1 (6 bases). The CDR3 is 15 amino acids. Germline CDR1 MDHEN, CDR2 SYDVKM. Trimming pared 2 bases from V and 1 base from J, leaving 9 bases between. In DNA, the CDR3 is TGTGCCAGCAGTTTACAGGGGTGGGCCAAAAACATTCAGTACTTC. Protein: CASSLQGWAKNIQYF.

In DNA, the CDR3 is TGTGCCAGCAGCCCAGGACAGGGGGCGCGATACGAGCAGTACTTC. It specifies CASSPGQGARYEQYF. The chain recombines TRBV13 with TRBJ2-7, with 11 bases fitting TRBD1. The CDR3 consists of 15 residues. Germline assignment: CDR1 PRHDT and CDR2 FYEKMQ (reference sequence). With V trimmed by 5 bases and J by 4 bases, 7 bases remained unmatched.

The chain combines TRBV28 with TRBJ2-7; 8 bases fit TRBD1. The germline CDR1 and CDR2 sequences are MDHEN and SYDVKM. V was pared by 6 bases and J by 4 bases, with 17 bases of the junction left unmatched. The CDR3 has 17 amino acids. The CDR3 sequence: CASRMTTLRTGKYEQYF. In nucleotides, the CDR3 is TGTGCCAGCAGGATGACAACTTTGCGGACAGGGAAATACGAGCAGTACTTC. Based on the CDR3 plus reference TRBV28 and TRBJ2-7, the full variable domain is DVKVTQSSRYLVKRTGEKVFLECVQDMDHENMFWYRQDPGLGLRLIYFSYDVKMKEKGDIPEGYSVSREKKERFSLILESASTNQTSMYLCASRMTTLRTGKYEQYFGPGTRLTVT.

The CDR3 loop is CASSFLRTGKETQYF. The CDR3 region has the DNA TGTGCCAGCAGTTTTTTACGGACAGGGAAAGAGACCCAGTACTTC. The chain links TRBV28 to TRBJ2-5; 8 nucleotides line up with TRBD1. Trimming took 3 bases from V and 3 from J; bases not matched to a gene: 6. The CDR3 is 15 amino acids. CDR1 and CDR2 (germline): MDHEN, SYDVKM. The whole variable domain, filled in from reference TRBV28 and TRBJ2-5, reads DVKVTQSSRYLVKRTGEKVFLECVQDMDHENMFWYRQDPGLGLRLIYFSYDVKMKEKGDIPEGYSVSREKKERFSLILESASTNQTSMYLCASSFLRTGKETQYFGPGTRLLVL.

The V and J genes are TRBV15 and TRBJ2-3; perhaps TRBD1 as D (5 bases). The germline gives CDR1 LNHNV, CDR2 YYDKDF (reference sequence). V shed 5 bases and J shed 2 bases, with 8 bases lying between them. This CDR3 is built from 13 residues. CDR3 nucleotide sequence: TGTGCCACCAGCGGCAGGGTCACAGATACGCAGTATTTT. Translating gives CATSGRVTDTQYF.

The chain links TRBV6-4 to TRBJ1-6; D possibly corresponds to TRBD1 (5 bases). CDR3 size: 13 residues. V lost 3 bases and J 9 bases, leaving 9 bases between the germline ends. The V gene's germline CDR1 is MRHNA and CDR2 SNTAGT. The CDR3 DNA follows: TGTGCCAGCAGTGAAGGGGAAAGTTCACCCCTCCACTTT. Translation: CASSEGESSPLHF.